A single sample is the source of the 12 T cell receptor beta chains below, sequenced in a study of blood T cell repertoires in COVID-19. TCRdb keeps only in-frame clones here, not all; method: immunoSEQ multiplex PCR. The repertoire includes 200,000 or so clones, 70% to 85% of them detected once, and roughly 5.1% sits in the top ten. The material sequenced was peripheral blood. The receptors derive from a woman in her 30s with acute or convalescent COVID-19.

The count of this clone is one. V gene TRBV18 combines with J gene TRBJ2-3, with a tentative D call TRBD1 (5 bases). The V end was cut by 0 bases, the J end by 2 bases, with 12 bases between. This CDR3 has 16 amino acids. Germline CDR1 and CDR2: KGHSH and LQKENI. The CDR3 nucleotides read TGTGCCAGCTCACCACCGAAGGGGCGCGACACAGATACGCAGTATTTT. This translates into CASSPPKGRDTDTQYF.

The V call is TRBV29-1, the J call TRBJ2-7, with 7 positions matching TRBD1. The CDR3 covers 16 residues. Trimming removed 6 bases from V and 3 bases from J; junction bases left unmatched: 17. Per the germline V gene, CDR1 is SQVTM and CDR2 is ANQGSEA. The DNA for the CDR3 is TGCAGCGTAAGGGGTGGGGCCGACAGGGAACTCTACGAGCAGTACTTC. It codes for CSVRGGADRELYEQYF.

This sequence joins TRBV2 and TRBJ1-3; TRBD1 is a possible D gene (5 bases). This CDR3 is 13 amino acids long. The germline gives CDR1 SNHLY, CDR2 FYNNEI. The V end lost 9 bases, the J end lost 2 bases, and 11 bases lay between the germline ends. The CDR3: CARTRETGNTIYF. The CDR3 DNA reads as TGTGCCAGGACCAGGGAAACTGGAAACACCATATATTTT.

CDR3 sequence (DNA): TGCGCCAGCAGCTTGGGACAGGGAGGTGCTGGAAACACCATATATTTT. This encodes CASSLGQGGAGNTIYF. This rearrangement joins TRBV5-1 to TRBJ1-3, with 7 bases lining up with TRBD1. Trimming took 0 bases from V and 2 from J; bases not matched to a gene: 5. This CDR3 is 16 amino acids long. CDR1 and CDR2 (germline): SGHRS, YFSETQ. The full variable domain, completed using reference TRBV5-1 and TRBJ1-3, is KAGVTQTPRYLIKTRGQQVTLSCSPISGHRSVSWYQQTPGQGLQFLFEYFSETQRNKGNFPGRFSGRQFSNSRSEMNVSTLELGDSALYLCASSLGQGGAGNTIYFGEGSWLTVV.

The CDR3 loop is CSVAPADTQYF. The CDR3 DNA is TGCAGCGTCGCCCCAGCGGATACGCAGTATTTT. The rearrangement links TRBV29-1 to TRBJ2-3; D gene uncertain. CDR1 and CDR2 (germline): SQVTM, ANQGSEA. The ends were cut back, 6 bases at V and 6 bases at J, with 10 bases in the middle. The CDR3 is made up of 11 amino acids.

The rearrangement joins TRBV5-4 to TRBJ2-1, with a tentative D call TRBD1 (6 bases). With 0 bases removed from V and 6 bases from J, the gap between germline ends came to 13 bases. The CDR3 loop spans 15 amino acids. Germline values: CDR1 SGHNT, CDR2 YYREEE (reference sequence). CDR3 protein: CASSLAGRGGNEQFF. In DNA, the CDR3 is TGTGCCAGCAGCTTGGCGGGGCGAGGGGGCAATGAGCAGTTCTTC.

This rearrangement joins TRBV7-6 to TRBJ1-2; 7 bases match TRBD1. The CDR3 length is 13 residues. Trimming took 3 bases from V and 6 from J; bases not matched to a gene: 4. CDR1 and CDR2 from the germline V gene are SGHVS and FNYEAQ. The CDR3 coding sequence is TGTGCCAGCAGCTTTTTACAGGGGAATGGCTACACCTTC. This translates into CASSFLQGNGYTF.

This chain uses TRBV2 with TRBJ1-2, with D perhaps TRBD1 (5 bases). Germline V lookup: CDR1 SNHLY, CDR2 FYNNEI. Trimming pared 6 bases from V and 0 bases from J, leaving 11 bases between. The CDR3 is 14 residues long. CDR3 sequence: CASRPDRANYGYTF. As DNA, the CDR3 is TGTGCCAGCAGACCCGACAGAGCTAACTATGGCTACACCTTC.

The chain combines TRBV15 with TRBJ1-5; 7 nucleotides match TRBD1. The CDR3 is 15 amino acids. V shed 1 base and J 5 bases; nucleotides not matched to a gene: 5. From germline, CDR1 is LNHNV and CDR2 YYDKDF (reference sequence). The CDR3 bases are TGTGCCACCAGCAGAGGACAGGGAGGATATCAGCCCCAGCATTTT. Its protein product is CATSRGQGGYQPQHF.

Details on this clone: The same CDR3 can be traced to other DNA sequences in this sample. CDR3 bases: TGTGCCAGCAGCCCTTCAGGGGGCGTGGGGGAGACCCAGTACTTC. Its translation is CASSPSGGVGETQYF. The V gene is TRBV28, the J gene TRBJ2-5; 8 nucleotides agree with TRBD1. V shed 6 bases, J shed 5 bases, and the junction held 11 bases outside the gene matches. Germline assignment: CDR1 MDHEN and CDR2 SYDVKM. This CDR3 is built from 15 residues.

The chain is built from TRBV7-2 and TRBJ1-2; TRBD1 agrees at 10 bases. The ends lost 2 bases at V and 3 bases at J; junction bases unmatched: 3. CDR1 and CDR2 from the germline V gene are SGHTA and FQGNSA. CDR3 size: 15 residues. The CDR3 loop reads CASSLKTGGYYGYTF. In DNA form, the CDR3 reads TGTGCCAGCAGCTTAAAGACAGGGGGCTACTATGGCTACACCTTC.

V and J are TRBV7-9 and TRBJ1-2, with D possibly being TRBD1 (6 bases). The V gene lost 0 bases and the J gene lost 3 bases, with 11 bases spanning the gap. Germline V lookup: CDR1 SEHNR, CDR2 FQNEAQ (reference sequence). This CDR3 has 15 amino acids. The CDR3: CASSLAGQFDYGYTF. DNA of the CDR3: TGTGCCAGCAGCTTAGCCGGACAGTTTGACTATGGCTACACCTTC.